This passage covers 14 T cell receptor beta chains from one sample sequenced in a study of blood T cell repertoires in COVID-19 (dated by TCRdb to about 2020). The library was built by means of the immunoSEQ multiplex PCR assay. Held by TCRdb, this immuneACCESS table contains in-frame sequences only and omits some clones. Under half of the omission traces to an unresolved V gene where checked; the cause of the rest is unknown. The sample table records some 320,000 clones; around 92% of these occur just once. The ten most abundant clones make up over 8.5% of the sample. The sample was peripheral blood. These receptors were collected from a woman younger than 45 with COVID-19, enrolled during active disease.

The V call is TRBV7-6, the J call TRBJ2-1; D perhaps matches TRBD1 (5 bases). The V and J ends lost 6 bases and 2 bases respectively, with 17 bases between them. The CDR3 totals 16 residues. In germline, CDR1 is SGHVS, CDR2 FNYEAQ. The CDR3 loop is CASSKGAGLPYNEQFF. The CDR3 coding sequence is TGTGCCAGCAGTAAAGGGGCCGGGCTCCCCTACAATGAGCAGTTCTTC.

CDR3 in DNA: TGTGCCAGCAGTGTACGGCAGGGGGCGCGGAACACTGAAGCTTTCTTT. Protein: CASSVRQGARNTEAFF. The chain employs TRBV2 and TRBJ1-1, with 8 bases fitting TRBD1. Trimming took 4 bases from V and 1 from J; bases not matched to a gene: 8. The CDR3 covers 16 residues. Germline CDR1 SNHLY, CDR2 FYNNEI. The full variable domain, with the rest looked up from reference TRBV2 and TRBJ1-1, is EPEVTQTPSHQVTQMGQEVILRCVPISNHLYFYWYRQILGQKVEFLVSFYNNEISEKSEIFDDQFSVERPDGSNFTLKIRSTKLEDSAMYFCASSVRQGARNTEAFFGQGTRLTVV.

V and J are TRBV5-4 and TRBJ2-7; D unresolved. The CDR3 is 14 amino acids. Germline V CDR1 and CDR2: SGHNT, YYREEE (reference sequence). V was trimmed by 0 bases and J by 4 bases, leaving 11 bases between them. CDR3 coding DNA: TGTGCCAGCAGCTTGGTCTCAGGTCCATACGAGCAGTACTTC. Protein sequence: CASSLVSGPYEQYF.

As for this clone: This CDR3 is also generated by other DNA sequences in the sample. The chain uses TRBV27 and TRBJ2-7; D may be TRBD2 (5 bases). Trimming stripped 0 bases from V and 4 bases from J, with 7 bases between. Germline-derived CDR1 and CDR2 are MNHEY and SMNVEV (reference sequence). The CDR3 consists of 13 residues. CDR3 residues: CASSLSRVYEQYF. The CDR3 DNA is TGTGCCAGCAGTTTATCGAGGGTTTACGAGCAGTACTTC.

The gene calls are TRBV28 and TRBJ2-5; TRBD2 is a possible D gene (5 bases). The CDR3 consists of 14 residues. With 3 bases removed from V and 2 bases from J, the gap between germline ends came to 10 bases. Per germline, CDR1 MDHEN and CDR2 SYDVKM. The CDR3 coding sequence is TGTGCCAGCAGTTTTGGCGGCGGGCAAGAGACCCAGTACTTC. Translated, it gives CASSFGGGQETQYF.

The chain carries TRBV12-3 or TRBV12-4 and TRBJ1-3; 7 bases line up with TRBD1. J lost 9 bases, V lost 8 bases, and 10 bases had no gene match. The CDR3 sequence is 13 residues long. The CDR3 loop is CASWDSSKVTIYF. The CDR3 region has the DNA TGTGCCAGCTGGGACAGCTCTAAGGTCACCATATATTTT.

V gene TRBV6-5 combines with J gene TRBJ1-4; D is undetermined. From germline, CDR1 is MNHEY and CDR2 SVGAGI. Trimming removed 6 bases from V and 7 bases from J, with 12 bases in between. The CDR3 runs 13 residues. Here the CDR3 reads CASSLSGGEKLFF. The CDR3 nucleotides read TGTGCCAGCAGCCTGTCTGGCGGTGAAAAACTGTTTTTT.

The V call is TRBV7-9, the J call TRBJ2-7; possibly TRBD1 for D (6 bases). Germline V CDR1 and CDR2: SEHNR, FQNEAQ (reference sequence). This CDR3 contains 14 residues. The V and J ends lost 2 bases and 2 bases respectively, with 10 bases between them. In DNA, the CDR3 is TGTGCCAGCAGCTTAAGGGACATTCCCTACGAGCAGTACTTC. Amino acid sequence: CASSLRDIPYEQYF.

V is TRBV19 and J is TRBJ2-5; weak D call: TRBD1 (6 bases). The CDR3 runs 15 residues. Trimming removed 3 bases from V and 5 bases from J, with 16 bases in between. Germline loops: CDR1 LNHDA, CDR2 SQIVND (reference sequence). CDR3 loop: CASSIWQGLAETQYF. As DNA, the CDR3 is TGTGCCAGTAGTATCTGGCAGGGGCTGGCGGAGACCCAGTACTTC. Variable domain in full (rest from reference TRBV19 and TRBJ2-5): DGGITQSPKYLFRKEGQNVTLSCEQNLNHDAMYWYRQDPGQGLRLIYYSQIVNDFQKGDIAEGYSVSREKKESFPLTVTSAQKNPTAFYLCASSIWQGLAETQYFGPGTRLLVL.

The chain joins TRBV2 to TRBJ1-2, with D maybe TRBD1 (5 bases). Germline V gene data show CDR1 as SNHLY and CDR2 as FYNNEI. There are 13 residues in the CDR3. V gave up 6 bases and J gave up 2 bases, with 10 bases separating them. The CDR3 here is CASRGGSNYGYTF. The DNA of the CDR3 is TGTGCCAGCAGGGGGGGAAGCAACTATGGCTACACCTTC. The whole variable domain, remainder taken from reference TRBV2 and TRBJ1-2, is EPEVTQTPSHQVTQMGQEVILRCVPISNHLYFYWYRQILGQKVEFLVSFYNNEISEKSEIFDDQFSVERPDGSNFTLKIRSTKLEDSAMYFCASRGGSNYGYTFGSGTRLTVV.

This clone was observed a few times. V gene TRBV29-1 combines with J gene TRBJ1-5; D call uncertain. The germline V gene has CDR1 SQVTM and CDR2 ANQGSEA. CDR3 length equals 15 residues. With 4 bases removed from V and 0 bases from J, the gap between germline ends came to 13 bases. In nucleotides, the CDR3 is TGCAGCGTTGCAGACCAGGCTGATAGCAATCAGCCCCAGCATTTT. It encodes CSVADQADSNQPQHF.

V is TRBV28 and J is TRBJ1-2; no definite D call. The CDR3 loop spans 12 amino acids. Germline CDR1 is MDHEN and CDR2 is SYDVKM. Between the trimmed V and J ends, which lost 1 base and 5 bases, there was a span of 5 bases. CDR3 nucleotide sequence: TGTGCCAGCAGTTTATCTGAGTATGGCTACACCTTC. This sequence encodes CASSLSEYGYTF.

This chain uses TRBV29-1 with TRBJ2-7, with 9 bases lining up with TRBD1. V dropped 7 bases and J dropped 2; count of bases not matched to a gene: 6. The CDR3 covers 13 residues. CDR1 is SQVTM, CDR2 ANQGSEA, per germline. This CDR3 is CSAGTGITYEQYF. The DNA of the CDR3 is TGCAGCGCCGGGACAGGGATTACCTACGAGCAGTACTTC.

Here the CDR3 DNA reads TGTGCCAGCTCGAGGGTCCAGGGGGGTCAGTGGGGTTACGAGCAGTACTTC. As protein: CASSRVQGGQWGYEQYF. The chain combines TRBV6-4 with TRBJ2-7; TRBD1 is a possible D gene (7 bases). The V gene's germline CDR1 is MRHNA and CDR2 SNTAGT. V lost 8 bases and J 4 bases, leaving 27 bases between the germline ends. The CDR3 is 17 residues long.